This T cell receptor beta chain was identified in a study of shared clonotypes between healthy human individuals. Germline CDR1 reads MGHDK; CDR2 reads SYGVNS. The CDR3 totals 11 residues. With regard to this clone: The junction and the germline gene differ at one end; a read error may be behind it.

In the naive CD8 group, cells lacked CD45RO and were positively selected for CCR7, so terminally differentiated effector memory CD45RA+ cells were left out. The protocol was immunoSEQ multiplex PCR, while the TCRdb copy is restricted to in-frame clones and leaves out a portion. In the table there are a few million clones, over 85% of which are singletons. This rearrangement joins TRBV25-1 to TRBJ2-4; D call uncertain. Specimen: naive CD8+ T cells from PBMCs. The sequence was collected from a man aged 18 to 30 in good health. Some clones in this sample may be carry-over from other donors' samples. Written as DNA, the CDR3 is TGTGCCAGCAGTTTTTCTGGCAGATCACATTTC. Protein: CASSFSGRSHF.